These 15 T cell receptor beta chains came from one sample sequenced in a study of monozygotic twins with inflammatory bowel disease. Following a re-call of the 5' RACE reads, TCRdb has one entry per CDR3 protein and lacks DNA. This listing includes 120,000 to 150,000 distinct CDR3 sequences. Source material: blood. The origin of the receptors is a human donor with ulcerative colitis or Crohn's disease, or a healthy co-twin of an affected twin (not recorded which).

V gene TRBV7-3 combines with J gene TRBJ2-2. The CDR3 spans 12 residues. Germline-derived CDR1 and CDR2 are SGHTA and FQGTGA. CDR3 sequence: CASGFNTGELFF.

The CDR3 sequence: CASSSGDTQYF. The chain links TRBV4-3 to TRBJ2-3. The CDR3 contains 11 residues. Germline-derived CDR1 and CDR2 are LGHNA and YSLEER.

The chain has TRBV5-4 and TRBJ1-1; TCRdb indicates TRBD1, and absent DNA this call remains unverified. This CDR3 is 17 amino acids long. CDR1 is SGHNT and CDR2 is YYREEE in the germline V gene (reference sequence). Here the CDR3 reads CASSLGPTGGLDTEAFF.

V and J are TRBV7-9 and TRBJ2-3. Germline V lookup: CDR1 SEHNR, CDR2 FQNEAQ (reference sequence). The CDR3 extends over 14 amino acids. This CDR3 is CASRLAGGTDTQYF.

The gene calls are TRBV12-3 or TRBV12-4 and TRBJ1-4; with no DNA, the TCRdb D assignment of TRBD1 cannot be verified. This CDR3 contains 16 residues. The CDR3 reads CASSLHRTGTSEKLFF.

The V gene is TRBV7-2, the J gene TRBJ2-7; TCRdb indicates TRBD1, and absent DNA this call remains unverified. Per the germline V gene, CDR1 is SGHTA and CDR2 is FQGNSA. This CDR3 has 14 amino acids. CDR3 protein: CASSPRTDSYEQYF.

The chain recombines TRBV20-1 with TRBJ2-1; TCRdb selects TRBD1, and the lack of DNA leaves this call unchecked. The CDR3 covers 15 residues. Germline V gene lookup returns CDR1 DFQATT and CDR2 SNEGSKA (reference sequence). The CDR3 spells CSASQGTRSYNEQFF.

The chain recombines TRBV12-3 or TRBV12-4 with TRBJ2-5. CDR3 length equals 12 residues. The CDR3 protein is CASSLQSGTQYF.

This chain's CDR3 is CASSFQIYEQYF. The V and J genes are TRBV28 and TRBJ2-7. The length of the CDR3 is 12 residues. Germline lookup yields CDR1 MDHEN and CDR2 SYDVKM.

The chain has TRBV6-6 and TRBJ1-3. CDR3 length: 13 residues. CDR1 and CDR2 (germline): MNHNY, SVGAGI (reference sequence). CDR3 region: CASRVAPGNTIYF.

This rearrangement joins TRBV5-1 to TRBJ2-4; without DNA, the TCRdb call of TRBD2 cannot be checked. The germline CDR1 and CDR2 sequences are SGHRS and YFSETQ. The CDR3 spans 15 residues. This chain's CDR3 is CASSLGPEGGNIQYF.

This rearrangement joins TRBV6-5 to TRBJ1-4. From germline, CDR1 is MNHEY and CDR2 SVGAGI. The CDR3 is 14 amino acids. This CDR3 is CASSYAVTNEKLFF.

The J gene is TRBJ2-7, the V gene TRBV4-3; TCRdb's D call, TRBD1, is unchecked because there is no DNA. The germline gives CDR1 LGHNA, CDR2 YSLEER. CDR3 size: 14 residues. The CDR3 sequence: CASSQVRDSYEQYF.

The chain links TRBV18 to TRBJ2-7; the TCRdb call, TRBD1, lacks DNA for checking. CDR3 length: 15 amino acids. Germline V lookup: CDR1 KGHSH, CDR2 LQKENI. The CDR3 here is CASSPYSGHPYEQYF. The full variable domain, its missing parts supplied by reference TRBV18 and TRBJ2-7, is NAGVMQNPRHLVRRRGQEARLRCSPMKGHSHVYWYRQLPEEGLKFMVYLQKENIIDESGMPKERFSAEFPKEGPSILRIQQVVRGDSAAYFCASSPYSGHPYEQYFGPGTRLTVT.

J is TRBJ1-2 and V is TRBV5-6. The CDR3 has 13 residues. Germline CDR1 is SGHDT and CDR2 is YYEEEE. The CDR3 sequence: CASSLITGLGYTF.